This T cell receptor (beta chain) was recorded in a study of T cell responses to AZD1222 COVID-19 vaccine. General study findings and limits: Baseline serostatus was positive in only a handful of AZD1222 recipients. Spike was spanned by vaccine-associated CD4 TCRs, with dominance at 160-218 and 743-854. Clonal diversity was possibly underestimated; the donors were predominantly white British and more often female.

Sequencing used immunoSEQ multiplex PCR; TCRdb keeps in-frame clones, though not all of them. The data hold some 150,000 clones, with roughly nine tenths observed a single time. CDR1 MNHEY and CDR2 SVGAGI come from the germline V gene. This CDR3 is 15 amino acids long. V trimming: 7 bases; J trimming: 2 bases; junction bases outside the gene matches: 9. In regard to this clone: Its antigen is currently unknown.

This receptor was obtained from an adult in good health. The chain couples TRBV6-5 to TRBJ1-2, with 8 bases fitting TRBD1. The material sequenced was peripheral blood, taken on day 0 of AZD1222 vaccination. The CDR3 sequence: CASKMDREANYGYTF. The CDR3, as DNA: TGTGCCAGCAAGATGGACAGGGAAGCAAACTATGGCTACACCTTC.